This T cell receptor (beta chain) appears in the sequencing data of a study of response to subunit inactivated influenza vaccine. Whole-study findings and limits: Few additional T cells are recruited per seasonal influenza vaccination, authors suggested.

The CDR3 sequence is 12 residues long. Trimming pared 2 bases from V and 7 bases from J, leaving 9 bases between. Germline loops: CDR1 MNHEY, CDR2 SMNVEV (reference sequence). As to this clonotype: Its target is unknown.

TCRdb passed the RT-PCR reads through MiXCR, listing each CDR3 protein once. The repertoire holds around 580,000 distinct CDR3 sequences, 10% to 15% seen once, with about a tenth in the top ten. The chain has TRBV27 and TRBJ2-7, with D uncertain. The source of this sequence is a man between 50 and 59 years old who received an inactivated influenza vaccine. Source: PBMCs from blood, taken on the day of vaccination. CDR3 amino acids: CASSLLGREQYF. DNA of the CDR3: TGTGCCAGCAGTTTACTTGGGCGAGAGCAGTACTTC.